The TCR beta chain described here comes from a study of cytomegalovirus exposure and HLA in healthy donors. Study-level results: Later analysis suggested most CMV-associated TCR beta chains were HLA-restricted. Presence/absence analyses supposed approximately even sequencing depth among donors. Overall, roughly 160 TCR beta chains were annotated as cytomegalovirus-associated.

Per the germline V gene, CDR1 is MDHEN and CDR2 is SYDVKM. The CDR3 is 14 residues long. V gave up 11 bases and J gave up 4 bases, with 17 bases separating them. The PCR was carried out with 60 Vbeta primers and 13 Jbeta primers. Produced via immunoSEQ multiplex PCR; TCRdb's table is partial and in-frame only. The data show tens of thousands of clones, and the top ten clones hold 6.5% to 8.5%. Concerning this clone itself: Its antigen is unidentified.

The sequencing input was PBMCs. This chain uses TRBV28 with TRBJ2-2; tentative D call: TRBD2 (6 bases). The receptor was isolated from a middle-aged woman in good health and CMV-seronegative. CDR3 nucleotide sequence: TGTGCCCTTCAAGGGAGGTCCTCCACCGGGGAGCTGTTTTTT. This codes for CALQGRSSTGELFF.